This T cell receptor beta chain is from a study of molecular identifiers for immune sequencing clone quantification. Study-wide results and limits: Highly expanded clones may be undercounted when identical TCR molecules share barcodes.

The CDR3 totals 12 residues. The germline V gene has CDR1 SGHAT and CDR2 FQNNGV. Trimming pared 5 bases from V and 0 bases from J, leaving 4 bases between. Each CDR3 protein gets one entry after TCRdb re-called the PCR reads with MiXCR. The table records nearly 650,000 distinct CDR3 sequences, less than 30% of them present only once. Sorted cell numbers of about 19,000 to 1,000,000, with 10%, 30% or 50% RNA, served as input for naive CD8 libraries. Sorted naive CD8 T cells were those defined as CD8+CD4-CCR7+CD45RA+. The sample holds many counts of this clonotype. Its antigen is still unknown. This TCR came from a human donor in good health. Some libraries in this study had Jurkat cell RNA spiked in. V is TRBV11-2 and J is TRBJ2-5; D is ambiguous. The sequencing sample was made of naive CD8+ T cells from blood, with Jurkat cell RNA spiked in. Subset of the sample: FACS-sorted CD8+CD4-CCR7+CD45RA+ naive T cells. The DNA for the CDR3 is TGTGCCAGCAGCAAGTACCAAGAGACCCAGTACTTC. It encodes CASSKYQETQYF.